The T cell receptor beta chain under discussion was sequenced for a study of cytomegalovirus exposure and HLA in healthy donors. Donors consisted of healthy bone marrow donors. Remarks on this clone: Its antigen is currently unknown.

The V gene's germline CDR1 is LNHNV and CDR2 YYDKDF (reference sequence). V lost 1 base and J lost 5; bases outside the gene matches: 13. This CDR3 has 18 amino acids. Primers for the PCR totalled 60 Vbeta and 13 Jbeta. The assay was immunoSEQ multiplex PCR, and TCRdb's table has in-frame clones only and misses some. The specimen's table records 75,000 to 100,000 clones. Study findings and constraints: From TCR beta sequences, most subjects' HLA-A and HLA-B alleles were reportedly predicted accurately.

J is TRBJ1-4 and V is TRBV15, with 7 bases lining up with TRBD1. The sample comprised PBMCs. The receptor was isolated from a woman aged 60 to 75 in good health and CMV-seronegative. The CDR3 sequence is CATSRGGSSDRINEKLFF. DNA of the CDR3: TGTGCCACCAGCAGAGGGGGATCTTCGGACAGGATAAATGAAAAACTGTTTTTT.